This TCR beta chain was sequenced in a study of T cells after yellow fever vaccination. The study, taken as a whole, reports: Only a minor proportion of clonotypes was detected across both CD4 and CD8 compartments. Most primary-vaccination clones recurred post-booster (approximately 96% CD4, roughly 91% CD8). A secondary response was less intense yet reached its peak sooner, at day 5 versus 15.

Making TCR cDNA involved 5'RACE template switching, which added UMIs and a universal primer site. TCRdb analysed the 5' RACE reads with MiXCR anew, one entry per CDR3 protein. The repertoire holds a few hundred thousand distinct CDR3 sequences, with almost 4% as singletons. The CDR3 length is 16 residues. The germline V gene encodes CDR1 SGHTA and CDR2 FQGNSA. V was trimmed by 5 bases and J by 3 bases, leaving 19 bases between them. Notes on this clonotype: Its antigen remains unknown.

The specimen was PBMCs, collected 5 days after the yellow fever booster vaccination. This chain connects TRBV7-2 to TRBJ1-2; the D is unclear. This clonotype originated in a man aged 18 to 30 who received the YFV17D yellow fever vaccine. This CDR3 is CASSPLNREVDYGYTF. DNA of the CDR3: TGTGCCAGCAGCCCCTTAAACCGGGAAGTCGACTATGGCTACACCTTC.